Given below is one T cell receptor beta chain in context. The CDR3 has 14 amino acids. Germline V gene data show CDR1 as SGHRS and CDR2 as YFSETQ. Trimming removed 4 bases from V and 6 bases from J; junction bases left unmatched: 6. The sample comes from a study of T cell changes during pregnancy in multiple sclerosis. The table came from immunoSEQ multiplex PCR; TCRdb's copy has only in-frame clones and leaves some out. The data contain approximately 50,000 clones, 80% to 95% of them singletons. The J gene is TRBJ2-1, the V gene TRBV5-1, with TRBD1 identical over 8 bases. The sequence was collected from a female donor with multiple sclerosis, enrolled in a pregnancy study. The starting material was CD4+ T cells from peripheral blood mononuclear cells, obtained after pregnancy. The CDR3 nucleotides read TGCGCCAGCAGCCTGGGACAGGCCCTCAATGAGCAGTTCTTC. It translates to CASSLGQALNEQFF.